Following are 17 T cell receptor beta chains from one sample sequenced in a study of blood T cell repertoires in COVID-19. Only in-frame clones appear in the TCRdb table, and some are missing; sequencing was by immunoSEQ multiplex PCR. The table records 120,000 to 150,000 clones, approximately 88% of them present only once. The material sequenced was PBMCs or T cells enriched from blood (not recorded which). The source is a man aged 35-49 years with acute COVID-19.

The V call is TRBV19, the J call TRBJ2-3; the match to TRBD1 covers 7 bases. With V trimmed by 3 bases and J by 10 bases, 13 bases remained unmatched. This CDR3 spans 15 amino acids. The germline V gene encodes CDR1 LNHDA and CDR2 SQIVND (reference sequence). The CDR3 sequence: CASSMGQGEARAQYF. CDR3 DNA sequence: TGTGCCAGTAGTATGGGCCAGGGGGAAGCCCGCGCGCAGTATTTT.

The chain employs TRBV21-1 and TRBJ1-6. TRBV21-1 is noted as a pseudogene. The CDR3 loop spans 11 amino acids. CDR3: CASTSGAPLHF. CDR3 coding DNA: TGTGCCAGCACCTCGGGGGCACCCCTCCACTTT.

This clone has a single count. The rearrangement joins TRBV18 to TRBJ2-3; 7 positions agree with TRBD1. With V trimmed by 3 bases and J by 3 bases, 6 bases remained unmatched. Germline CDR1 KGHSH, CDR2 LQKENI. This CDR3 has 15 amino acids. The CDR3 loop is CASSPIRQGTDTQYF. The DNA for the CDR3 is TGTGCCAGCTCACCGATTAGACAGGGTACAGATACGCAGTATTTT.

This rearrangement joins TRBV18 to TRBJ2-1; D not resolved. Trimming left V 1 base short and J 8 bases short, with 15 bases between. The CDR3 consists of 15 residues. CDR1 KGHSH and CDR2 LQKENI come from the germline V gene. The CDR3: CASSPLNPLSDEQFF. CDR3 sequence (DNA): TGTGCCAGCTCACCACTAAATCCCCTGTCGGATGAGCAGTTCTTC.

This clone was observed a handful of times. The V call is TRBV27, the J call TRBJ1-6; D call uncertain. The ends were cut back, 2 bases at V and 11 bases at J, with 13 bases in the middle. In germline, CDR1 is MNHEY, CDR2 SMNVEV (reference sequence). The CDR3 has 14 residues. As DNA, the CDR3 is TGTGCCAGCAGTTTAGGCCCCTCTCAGGCACCCCTCCACTTT. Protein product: CASSLGPSQAPLHF.

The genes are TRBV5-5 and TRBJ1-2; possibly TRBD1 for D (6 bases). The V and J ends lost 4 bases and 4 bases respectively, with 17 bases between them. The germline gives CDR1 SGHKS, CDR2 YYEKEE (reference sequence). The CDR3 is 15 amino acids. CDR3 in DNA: TGTGCCAGCAGCCCTCGGAGGACAGAAGTCTATGGCTACACCTTC. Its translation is CASSPRRTEVYGYTF.

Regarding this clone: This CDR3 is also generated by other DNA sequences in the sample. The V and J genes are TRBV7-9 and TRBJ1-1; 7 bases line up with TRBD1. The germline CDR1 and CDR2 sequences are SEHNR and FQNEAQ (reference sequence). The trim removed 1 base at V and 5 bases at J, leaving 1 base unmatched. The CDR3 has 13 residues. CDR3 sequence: CASSLGQGTEAFF. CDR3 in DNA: TGTGCCAGCAGCTTAGGACAGGGAACTGAAGCTTTCTTT.

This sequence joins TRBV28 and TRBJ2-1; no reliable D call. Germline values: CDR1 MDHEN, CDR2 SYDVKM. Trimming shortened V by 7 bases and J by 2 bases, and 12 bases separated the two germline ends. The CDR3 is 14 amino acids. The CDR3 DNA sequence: TGTGCCAGCACCACCCCCGGAGCCTACAATGAGCAGTTCTTC. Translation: CASTTPGAYNEQFF.

CDR3 sequence (DNA): TGTGCCAGCAGCTTACAGGGGCTTAATTCACCCCTCCACTTT. It is translated as CASSLQGLNSPLHF. The chain uses TRBV11-3 and TRBJ1-6, with D tentatively TRBD1 (6 bases). Per the germline V gene, CDR1 is SGHNT and CDR2 is YENEEA. This CDR3 has 14 amino acids. With 2 bases removed from V and 6 bases from J, the gap between germline ends came to 8 bases.

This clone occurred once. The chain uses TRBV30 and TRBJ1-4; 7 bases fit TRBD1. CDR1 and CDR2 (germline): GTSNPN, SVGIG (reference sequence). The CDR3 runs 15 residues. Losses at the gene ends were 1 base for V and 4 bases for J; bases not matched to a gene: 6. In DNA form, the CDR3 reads TGTGCCTGGAGTGACGGGACAGCGTTTAATGAAAAACTGTTTTTT. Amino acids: CAWSDGTAFNEKLFF.

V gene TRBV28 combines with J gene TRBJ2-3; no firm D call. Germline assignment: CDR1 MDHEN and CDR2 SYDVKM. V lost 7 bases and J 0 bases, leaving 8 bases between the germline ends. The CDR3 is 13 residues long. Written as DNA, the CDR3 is TGTGCCAGCATCACAGCTAGCACAGATACGCAGTATTTT. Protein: CASITASTDTQYF.

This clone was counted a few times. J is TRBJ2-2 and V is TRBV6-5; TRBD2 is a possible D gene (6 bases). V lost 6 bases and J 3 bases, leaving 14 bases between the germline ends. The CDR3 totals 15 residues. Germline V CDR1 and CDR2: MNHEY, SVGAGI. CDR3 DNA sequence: TGTGCCAGCAGGGCTAGGGACTTGTACACCGGGGAGCTGTTTTTT. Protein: CASRARDLYTGELFF.

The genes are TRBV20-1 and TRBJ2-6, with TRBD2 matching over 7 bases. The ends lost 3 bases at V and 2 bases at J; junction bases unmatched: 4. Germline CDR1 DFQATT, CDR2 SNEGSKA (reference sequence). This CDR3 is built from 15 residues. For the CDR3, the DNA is TGCAGTGCTAGTCCCGGGGGGACTGGGGCCAACGTCCTGACTTTC. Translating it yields CSASPGGTGANVLTF.

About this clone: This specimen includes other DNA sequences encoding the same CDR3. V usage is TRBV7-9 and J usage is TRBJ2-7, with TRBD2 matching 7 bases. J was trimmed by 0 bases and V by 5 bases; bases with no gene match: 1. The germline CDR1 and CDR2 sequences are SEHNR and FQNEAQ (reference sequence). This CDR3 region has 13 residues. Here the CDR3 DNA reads TGTGCCAGCAGCCGGACTAGCTCCTACGAGCAGTACTTC. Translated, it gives CASSRTSSYEQYF.

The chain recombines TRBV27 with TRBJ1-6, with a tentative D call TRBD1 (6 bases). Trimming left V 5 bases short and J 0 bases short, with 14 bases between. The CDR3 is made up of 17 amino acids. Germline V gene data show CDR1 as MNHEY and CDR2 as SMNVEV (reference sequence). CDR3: CASSLTGLSSYNSPLHF. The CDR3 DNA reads TGTGCCAGCAGTCTTACAGGGCTTAGCTCCTATAATTCACCCCTCCACTTT.

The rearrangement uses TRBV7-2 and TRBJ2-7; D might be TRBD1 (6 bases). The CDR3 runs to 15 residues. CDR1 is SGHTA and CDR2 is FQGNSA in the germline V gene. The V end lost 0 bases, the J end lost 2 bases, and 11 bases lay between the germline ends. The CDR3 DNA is TGTGCCAGCAGCTTAGCCTCGGGACATACCTACGAGCAGTACTTC. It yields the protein CASSLASGHTYEQYF. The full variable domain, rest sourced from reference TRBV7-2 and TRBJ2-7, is GAGVSQSPSNKVTEKGKDVELRCDPISGHTALYWYRQSLGQGLEFLIYFQGNSAPDKSGLPSDRFSAERTGGSVSTLTIQRTQQEDSAVYLCASSLASGHTYEQYFGPGTRLTVT.

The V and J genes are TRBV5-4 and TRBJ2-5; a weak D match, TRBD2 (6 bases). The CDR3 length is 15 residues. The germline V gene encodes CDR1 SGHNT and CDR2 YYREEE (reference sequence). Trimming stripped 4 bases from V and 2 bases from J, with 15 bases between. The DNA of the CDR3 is TGTGCCAGCAGCCCCCGGGGTGGGACTCAAGAGACCCAGTACTTC. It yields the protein CASSPRGGTQETQYF.